The present T cell receptor (beta chain) was sequenced within a study of control samples from healthy donors and cancer patients. Sequencing was performed with immunoSEQ multiplex PCR; in TCRdb, only in-frame clones are kept and a portion is missing. The sample holds 150,000 to 200,000 clones, 85% to 95% seen once. The CDR3 length is 14 residues. Germline loops: CDR1 LNHDA, CDR2 SQIVND (reference sequence). V lost 6 bases, J lost 0 bases, and 9 bases lay in between. This clone came up a few times. This chain connects TRBV19 to TRBJ1-5; D is unresolved. The source of this sequence is a man aged 30 to 45 in good health. The sample comprised blood. CDR3 sequence reads: CASRNLNSNQPQHF. CDR3 DNA sequence: TGTGCCAGTAGGAATCTGAATAGCAATCAGCCCCAGCATTTT.